The clone carrying this T cell receptor (beta chain) was seen repeatedly, ten times or more. The record originates from a study of human T cells and chemical hapten exposure. TCRdb recomputed calls from the RACE reads with MiXCR, one row per CDR3 protein. The table includes about 140,000 distinct CDR3 sequences, approximately 12% detected once. CDR3 size: 13 residues. From germline, CDR1 is SGHAT and CDR2 FQNNGV. Trimming left V 3 bases short and J 7 bases short, with 12 bases between. Time point noted: patch test 2, 6 weeks after DPC sensitization. Documented treatment: therapeutic diphenylcyclopropenone sensitization with weekly scalp DPC.

Material: whole blood, obtained in connection with sensitization to the hapten diphenylcyclopropenone (DPC). The chain is built from TRBV11-2 and TRBJ1-2; a weak D match, TRBD1 (6 bases). This receptor was identified in a woman between 50 and 59 years old with alopecia areata. Some clones in this sample may be carry-over from other donors' samples. CDR3 residues: CASSFQQGLGYTF. In nucleotides, the CDR3 is TGTGCCAGCAGCTTTCAACAGGGACTTGGCTACACCTTC.